A single sample gave rise to the 31 T cell receptor beta chains below, sequenced in a study of blood T cell repertoires in COVID-19. TCRdb's table, derived via immunoSEQ multiplex PCR, lists solely in-frame clones and lacks some. In the table there are about 480,000 clones, 85% to 90% of which are singletons. The sample taken for sequencing was peripheral blood. The receptors stem from a woman aged 25 to 39 with acute or convalescent COVID-19.

This sequence joins TRBV19 and TRBJ1-5; 7 nucleotides agree with TRBD1. V shed 10 bases, J shed 1 base, and the junction held 4 bases outside the gene matches. There are 13 residues in the CDR3. Germline V CDR1 and CDR2: LNHDA, SQIVND (reference sequence). The CDR3 spells CATGTASNQPQHF. The CDR3, as DNA: TGTGCCACCGGGACAGCCAGCAATCAGCCCCAGCATTTT.

The CDR3 spells CASSETLAGGISTQYF. The CDR3 DNA follows: TGTGCCAGCAGTGAGACCCTAGCGGGGGGGATCAGTACGCAGTATTTT. The genes are TRBV2 and TRBJ2-3; 12 bases match TRBD2. This CDR3 comprises 16 residues. Per the germline V gene, CDR1 is SNHLY and CDR2 is FYNNEI. V lost 3 bases and J lost 8; bases outside the gene matches: 9.

This clone was observed a few times. The genes are TRBV5-6 and TRBJ1-2; D perhaps matches TRBD1 (5 bases). Per the germline V gene, CDR1 is SGHDT and CDR2 is YYEEEE. Trimming pared 4 bases from V and 4 bases from J, leaving 14 bases between. The CDR3 is 14 residues long. The CDR3: CASSPTVLSYGYTF. The CDR3 DNA follows: TGTGCCAGCAGCCCGACAGTTTTGAGCTATGGCTACACCTTC.

The gene calls are TRBV4-1 and TRBJ2-5; TRBD2 aligns across 14 bases. The CDR3 runs to 19 residues. The V gene's germline CDR1 is MGHRA and CDR2 YSYEKL. V shed 3 bases and J 5 bases; nucleotides not matched to a gene: 14. CDR3 sequence (DNA): TGCGCCAGCAGCCAGGGCCCCGGGACTAGCGGGGGCCCGGGTGAGACCCAGTACTTC. This sequence encodes CASSQGPGTSGGPGETQYF.

This chain connects TRBV10-3 to TRBJ2-7; 10 positions match TRBD2. This CDR3 comprises 16 residues. From germline, CDR1 is ENHRY and CDR2 SYGVKD. The V segment lost 0 bases and the J segment 5 bases; nucleotides outside the gene matches: 7. In nucleotides, the CDR3 is TGTGCCATCAGTGAGTCAGCGCTAGCGGGGGCACACGAGCAGTACTTC. Encoded protein: CAISESALAGAHEQYF.

This chain uses TRBV11-2 with TRBJ2-1, with D possibly being TRBD1 (6 bases). In germline, CDR1 is SGHAT, CDR2 FQNNGV. V dropped 0 bases and J dropped 3 bases, with 12 bases sitting between them. The CDR3 covers 16 residues. The CDR3 nucleotides read TGTGCCAGCAGCTTAGATCAGGGGATCCTCTACAATGAGCAGTTCTTC. It yields the protein CASSLDQGILYNEQFF.

Concerning this clone: The same CDR3 also results from other DNA sequences found in this sample. The V call is TRBV5-1, the J call TRBJ2-3, with 11 nucleotides matching TRBD2. V lost 0 bases to trimming and J lost 3 bases; unmatched junction nucleotides: 0. This CDR3 comprises 15 residues. The germline V gene encodes CDR1 SGHRS and CDR2 YFSETQ. The CDR3 sequence is CASSLGLAGTDTQYF. In DNA, the CDR3 is TGCGCCAGCAGCTTGGGACTAGCGGGGACAGATACGCAGTATTTT.

The genes are TRBV18 and TRBJ1-2, with 10 positions matching TRBD1. Germline V CDR1 and CDR2: KGHSH, LQKENI. V was clipped by 4 bases and J by 8 bases; unmatched bases: 10. This CDR3 region has 15 residues. The CDR3 protein is CASSLSSGTGEGYTF. The CDR3 nucleotides read TGTGCCAGCTCACTTAGCTCCGGGACAGGGGAAGGCTACACCTTC.

The rearrangement uses TRBV4-1 and TRBJ2-2; D is ambiguous. The germline gives CDR1 MGHRA, CDR2 YSYEKL. This CDR3 comprises 16 residues. Trimming shortened V by 0 bases and J by 1 base, and 9 bases separated the two germline ends. The CDR3 DNA reads as TGCGCCAGCAGCCAAGATGTACGACAGAACACCGGGGAGCTGTTTTTT. Its protein is CASSQDVRQNTGELFF.

The rearrangement links TRBV7-4 to TRBJ2-1; 7 bases line up with TRBD2. The length of the CDR3 is 16 residues. V dropped 6 bases and J dropped 4; count of bases not matched to a gene: 12. In germline, CDR1 is SGHVT, CDR2 SQSDAQ. DNA for the CDR3: TGTGCCAGCAGTTACTGCCAGGGACTAATATACAATGAGCAGTTCTTC. Its translation: CASSYCQGLIYNEQFF.

Written as DNA, the CDR3 is TGTGCCAGTAGTAGGGACAGGGTAGGGGGTAGCAATCAGCCCCAGCATTTT. It encodes CASSRDRVGGSNQPQHF. The rearrangement links TRBV19 to TRBJ1-5, with 9 nucleotides matching TRBD1. The CDR3 runs to 17 residues. Germline-derived CDR1 and CDR2 are LNHDA and SQIVND (reference sequence). J lost 0 bases, V lost 4 bases, and 7 bases had no gene match.

This chain connects TRBV13 to TRBJ2-7; 8 nucleotides match TRBD1. The CDR3 is made up of 15 amino acids. With 2 bases clipped from V and 5 bases from J, the junction kept 8 bases outside the gene matches. The germline CDR1 and CDR2 sequences are PRHDT and FYEKMQ (reference sequence). The CDR3, as DNA: TGTGCCAGCAGCTTACCCTCGGACAGGGACCACGAGCAGTACTTC. This codes for CASSLPSDRDHEQYF.

V and J are TRBV5-4 and TRBJ2-1, with TRBD2 matching over 9 bases. CDR1 and CDR2 from the germline V gene are SGHNT and YYREEE (reference sequence). The CDR3 runs 14 residues. With 4 bases clipped from V and 5 bases from J, the junction kept 4 bases outside the gene matches. The CDR3 sequence is CASSPTSGHNEQFF. The DNA for the CDR3 is TGTGCCAGCAGCCCGACTAGCGGCCACAATGAGCAGTTCTTC. Drawing the rest from reference TRBV5-4 and TRBJ2-1, the complete variable domain is ETGVTQSPTHLIKTRGQQVTLRCSSQSGHNTVSWYQQALGQGPQFIFQYYREEENGRGNFPPRFSGLQFPNYSSELNVNALELDDSALYLCASSPTSGHNEQFFGPGTRLTVL.

This clone showed up just once. This rearrangement joins TRBV5-5 to TRBJ1-1; D might be TRBD1 (5 bases). V was trimmed by 2 bases and J by 4 bases, leaving 15 bases between them. The CDR3 contains 15 residues. CDR1 SGHKS and CDR2 YYEKEE come from the germline V gene (reference sequence). The CDR3 DNA sequence: TGTGCCAGCAGCTTTCGTCAGGGCTTGGGCACTGAAGCTTTCTTT. Protein sequence: CASSFRQGLGTEAFF.

This chain joins TRBV5-5 and TRBJ2-2; 7 bases are a match to TRBD1. The CDR3 contains 14 residues. Germline V lookup: CDR1 SGHKS, CDR2 YYEKEE (reference sequence). The junction had 6 bases not matched to a gene; V was cut back by 7 bases and J by 3 bases. Here the CDR3 DNA reads TGTGCCAGCTTCCGACAGGGAGACACCGGGGAGCTGTTTTTT. Translated, it gives CASFRQGDTGELFF.

The rearrangement joins TRBV24-1 to TRBJ2-7, with a possible D match to TRBD1 (6 bases). V dropped 4 bases and J dropped 2 bases, with 11 bases sitting between them. The CDR3 sequence is 14 residues long. Germline CDR1 KGHDR, CDR2 SFDVKD. The CDR3 protein is CATSDTGSTYEQYF. Written as DNA, the CDR3 is TGTGCCACCAGTGACACAGGGTCAACCTACGAGCAGTACTTC.

The chain joins TRBV2 to TRBJ2-1; TRBD1 agrees at 7 bases. The V and J ends lost 9 bases and 3 bases, in that order; junction bases with no gene match: 5. The CDR3 has 13 residues. Germline V lookup: CDR1 SNHLY, CDR2 FYNNEI. CDR3 residues: CASGTVLYNEQFF. CDR3 in DNA: TGTGCCAGTGGGACAGTCCTCTACAATGAGCAGTTCTTC.

J is TRBJ2-2 and V is TRBV28, with TRBD1 identical over 10 bases. The CDR3 is 15 residues long. From germline, CDR1 is MDHEN and CDR2 SYDVKM. Trimming took 6 bases from V and 3 from J; bases not matched to a gene: 4. CDR3 in DNA: TGTGCCAGCAGCCCCGGGACAGGGGACACCGGGGAGCTGTTTTTT. This translates into CASSPGTGDTGELFF.

This chain joins TRBV5-4 and TRBJ1-2; D is possibly TRBD1 (5 bases). Trimming shortened V by 0 bases and J by 3 bases, and 9 bases separated the two germline ends. Germline V gene data show CDR1 as SGHNT and CDR2 as YYREEE (reference sequence). The CDR3 sequence is 14 residues long. The CDR3 protein is CASSLERQYYGYTF. The CDR3 region has the DNA TGTGCCAGCAGCTTGGAAAGACAGTACTATGGCTACACCTTC. The whole variable domain, filled in from reference TRBV5-4 and TRBJ1-2, reads ETGVTQSPTHLIKTRGQQVTLRCSSQSGHNTVSWYQQALGQGPQFIFQYYREEENGRGNFPPRFSGLQFPNYSSELNVNALELDDSALYLCASSLERQYYGYTFGSGTRLTVV.

The J gene is TRBJ1-1, the V gene TRBV6-6; no clear D gene. This CDR3 contains 11 residues. The V gene lost 8 bases and the J gene lost 10 bases, with 14 bases spanning the gap. Germline V gene data show CDR1 as MNHNY and CDR2 as SVGAGI (reference sequence). CDR3 sequence: CASQSPGAAFF. The CDR3 DNA follows: TGTGCCAGCCAATCACCCGGAGCAGCTTTCTTT.

The chain joins TRBV4-1 to TRBJ2-3; 8 bases agree with TRBD2. The CDR3 totals 16 residues. V gave up 5 bases and J gave up 2 bases; unmatched junction bases: 9. CDR1 MGHRA and CDR2 YSYEKL come from the germline V gene. The DNA for the CDR3 is TGCGCCAGCAGCGCGTCCCTAGCGGGCGACACAGATACGCAGTATTTT. Translating gives CASSASLAGDTDTQYF.

This clone was recorded once. The chain recombines TRBV7-2 with TRBJ1-1, with D uncertain. The length of the CDR3 is 17 residues. Germline CDR1 is SGHTA and CDR2 is FQGNSA. The V end lost 1 base, the J end lost 4 bases, and 19 bases lay between the germline ends. The CDR3 protein is CASSLGRSKRLGTEAFF. The CDR3 nucleotides are TGTGCCAGCAGCTTAGGTCGTTCGAAGAGGCTTGGCACTGAAGCTTTCTTT.

The V call is TRBV5-1, the J call TRBJ1-2; no clear D. V lost 7 bases and J 5 bases, leaving 9 bases between the germline ends. Germline CDR1 is SGHRS and CDR2 is YFSETQ. This CDR3 has 11 residues. CDR3 region: CASSGSYGYTF. The CDR3 coding sequence is TGCGCCAGCTCGGGATCTTATGGCTACACCTTC.

V is TRBV13 and J is TRBJ2-3; 14 nucleotides line up with TRBD2. The CDR3 is made up of 17 amino acids. Germline V gives CDR1 PRHDT, CDR2 FYEKMQ (reference sequence). With 5 bases clipped from V and 5 bases from J, the junction kept 9 bases outside the gene matches. For the CDR3, the DNA is TGTGCCAGCAGCAAGGGACTAGCGGGGGTAGGGGGAGATACGCAGTATTTT. This translates into CASSKGLAGVGGDTQYF.

This clone occurred once. This chain links TRBV5-4 with TRBJ1-1, with no clear D. V was pared by 2 bases and J by 6 bases, with 14 bases between. CDR3 length: 14 amino acids. The germline gives CDR1 SGHNT, CDR2 YYREEE (reference sequence). CDR3 nucleotide sequence: TGTGCCAGCAGCTTCGGCGGTGTGTTCGCTGAAGCTTTCTTT. Its protein product is CASSFGGVFAEAFF.

V gene TRBV5-5 combines with J gene TRBJ1-6, with D possibly TRBD1 on 6 matching bases. The CDR3 covers 16 residues. The V and J ends lost 4 bases and 4 bases respectively, with 15 bases between them. Looked up from germline, CDR1 is SGHKS and CDR2 is YYEKEE (reference sequence). CDR3 DNA sequence: TGTGCCAGCAGCCCGCGAACAGGGAATTATAATTCACCCCTCCACTTT. This translates into CASSPRTGNYNSPLHF.

The chain uses TRBV5-1 and TRBJ1-1; 9 bases align to TRBD1. Trimming at V came to 0 bases and at J to 0 bases, leaving 6 bases not matched to a gene. Germline-derived CDR1 and CDR2 are SGHRS and YFSETQ. The CDR3 is made up of 17 amino acids. Here the CDR3 reads CASSLDITGGLNTEAFF. The CDR3 bases are TGCGCCAGCAGCTTGGACATTACAGGGGGCCTGAACACTGAAGCTTTCTTT.

V and J are TRBV5-5 and TRBJ1-5, with D hard to call. Germline V gene data show CDR1 as SGHKS and CDR2 as YYEKEE (reference sequence). Trimming cost V 4 bases and J 6 bases, with 17 bases left between them. This CDR3 is built from 15 residues. CDR3 bases: TGTGCCAGCAGCATCCACGGCAATCGGGGTCAGCCCCAGCATTTT. Translated, it gives CASSIHGNRGQPQHF. Full variable domain (missing parts from reference TRBV5-5 and TRBJ1-5): DAGVTQSPTHLIKTRGQQVTLRCSPISGHKSVSWYQQVLGQGPQFIFQYYEKEERGRGNFPDRFSARQFPNYSSELNVNALLLGDSALYLCASSIHGNRGQPQHFGDGTRLSIL.

On this clone itself: The same CDR3 can be traced to other DNA sequences in this sample. The chain uses TRBV19 and TRBJ1-2, with D unclear. CDR1 LNHDA and CDR2 SQIVND come from the germline V gene (reference sequence). The CDR3 runs to 13 residues. V was pared by 5 bases and J by 4 bases, with 11 bases between. CDR3 sequence: CASSDLGGYGYTF. For the CDR3, the DNA is TGTGCCAGTAGTGATCTAGGCGGCTATGGCTACACCTTC.

This chain joins TRBV11-2 and TRBJ2-3, with 9 bases that match TRBD2. CDR3 length: 17 residues. Per germline, CDR1 SGHAT and CDR2 FQNNGV. Trimming removed 5 bases from V and 5 bases from J; junction bases left unmatched: 14. The CDR3 spells CASSPPSAGGQGDTQYF. The CDR3 region has the DNA TGTGCCAGCAGCCCCCCCTCCGCGGGGGGGCAGGGAGATACGCAGTATTTT.

CDR3 sequence (DNA): TGTGCCAGCAGTCCCCATCCCCAGGGTAGCAATCAGCCCCAGCATTTT. This sequence encodes CASSPHPQGSNQPQHF. The V and J genes are TRBV27 and TRBJ1-5; D is possibly TRBD1 (5 bases). With 5 bases removed from V and 0 bases from J, the gap between germline ends came to 14 bases. Germline V gene data show CDR1 as MNHEY and CDR2 as SMNVEV (reference sequence). CDR3 length: 16 residues.